This T cell receptor (beta chain) emerged from a study of early T cells in non-severe SARS-CoV-2 infection. Across the whole study: Sequencing used unsorted whole-blood bulk RNA, so chains lack pairing.

This CDR3 is built from 15 residues. V was pared by 7 bases and J by 3 bases, with 13 bases of the junction left unmatched. In germline, CDR1 is DFQATT, CDR2 SNEGSKA (reference sequence). This clonotype was counted between two and nine times. In the library, individual cDNA molecules carried attached unique molecular identifiers. TCRdb redid the calling of the 5' RACE reads with MiXCR, one entry per CDR3 protein. The data hold about 77,000 distinct CDR3 sequences, with approximately 15% observed a single time. This TCR came from an adult who was a healthcare worker with PCR-confirmed SARS-CoV-2 infection or an uninfected control (not recorded which). The chain employs TRBV20-1 and TRBJ2-3; 7 bases align to TRBD2. Sequencing was carried out using whole blood. The CDR3 DNA reads as TGCAGTGGAAACGAGGCGGGAGTCCGGACAGATACGCAGTATTTT. Protein: CSGNEAGVRTDTQYF.